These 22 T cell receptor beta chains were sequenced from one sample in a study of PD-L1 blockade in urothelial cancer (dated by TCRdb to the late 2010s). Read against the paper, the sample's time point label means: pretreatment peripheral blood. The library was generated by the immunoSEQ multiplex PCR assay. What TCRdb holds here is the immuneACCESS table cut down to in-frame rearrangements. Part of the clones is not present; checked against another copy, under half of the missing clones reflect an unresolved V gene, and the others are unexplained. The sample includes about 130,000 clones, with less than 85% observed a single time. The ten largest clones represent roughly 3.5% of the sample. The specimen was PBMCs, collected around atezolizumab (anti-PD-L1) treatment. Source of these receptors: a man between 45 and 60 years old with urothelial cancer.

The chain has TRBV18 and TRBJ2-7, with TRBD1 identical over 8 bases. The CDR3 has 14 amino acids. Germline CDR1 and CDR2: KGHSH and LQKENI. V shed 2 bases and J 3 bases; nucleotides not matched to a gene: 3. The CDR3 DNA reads TGTGCCAGCTCACCAAGGACAGGGATCTACGAGCAGTACTTC. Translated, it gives CASSPRTGIYEQYF.

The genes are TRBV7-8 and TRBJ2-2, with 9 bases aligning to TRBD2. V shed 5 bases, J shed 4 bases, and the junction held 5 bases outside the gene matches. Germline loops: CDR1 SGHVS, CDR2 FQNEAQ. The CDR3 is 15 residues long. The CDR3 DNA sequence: TGTGCCAGCAGCCCCGGACTAGCGAGCACCGGGGAGCTGTTTTTT. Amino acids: CASSPGLASTGELFF. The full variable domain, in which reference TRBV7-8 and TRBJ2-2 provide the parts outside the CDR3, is GAGVSQSPRYKVAKRGQDVALRCDPISGHVSLFWYQQALGQGPEFLTYFQNEAQLDKSGLPSDRFFAERPEGSVSTLKIQRTQQEDSAVYLCASSPGLASTGELFFGEGSRLTVL.

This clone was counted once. CDR3 region: CASSLKFGILSPDEQFF. CDR3 in DNA: TGTGCCAGCAGCTTGAAGTTCGGGATCCTCTCGCCCGATGAGCAGTTCTTC. The V gene is TRBV5-4, the J gene TRBJ2-1, with D perhaps matching TRBD2 (5 bases). The CDR3 covers 17 residues. V gave up 1 base and J gave up 8 bases, with 22 bases separating them. CDR1 and CDR2 (germline): SGHNT, YYREEE (reference sequence).

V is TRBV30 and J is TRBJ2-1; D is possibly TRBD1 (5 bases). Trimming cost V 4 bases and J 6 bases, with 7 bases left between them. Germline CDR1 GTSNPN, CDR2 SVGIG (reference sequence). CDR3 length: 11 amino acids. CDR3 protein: CAWKGVNEQFF. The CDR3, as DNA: TGTGCCTGGAAAGGGGTCAATGAGCAGTTCTTC.

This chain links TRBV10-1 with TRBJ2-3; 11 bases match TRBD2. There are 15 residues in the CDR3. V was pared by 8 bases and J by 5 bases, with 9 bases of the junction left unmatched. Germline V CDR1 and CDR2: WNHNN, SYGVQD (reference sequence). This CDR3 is CASVDTSGSGDTQYF. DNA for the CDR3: TGCGCCAGCGTCGATACTAGCGGGAGTGGAGATACGCAGTATTTT.

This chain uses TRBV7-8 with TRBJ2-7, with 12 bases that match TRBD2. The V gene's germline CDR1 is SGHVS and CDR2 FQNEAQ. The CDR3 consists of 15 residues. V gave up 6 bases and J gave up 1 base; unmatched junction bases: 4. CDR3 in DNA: TGTGCCAGCAGACCTGGGACTAGCGGGTCCTACGAGCAGTACTTC. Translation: CASRPGTSGSYEQYF.

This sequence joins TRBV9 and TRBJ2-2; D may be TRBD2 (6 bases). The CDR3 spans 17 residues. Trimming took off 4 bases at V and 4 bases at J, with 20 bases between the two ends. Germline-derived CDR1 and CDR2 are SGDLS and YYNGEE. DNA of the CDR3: TGTGCCAGCAGCCTAACCCCTAGCGCTTCGGGCACCGGGGAGCTGTTTTTT. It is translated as CASSLTPSASGTGELFF.

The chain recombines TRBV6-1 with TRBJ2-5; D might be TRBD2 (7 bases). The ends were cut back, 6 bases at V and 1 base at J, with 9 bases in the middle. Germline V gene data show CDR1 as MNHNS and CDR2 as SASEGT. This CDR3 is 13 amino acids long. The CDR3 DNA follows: TGTGCCAGCAGGGGGGGGGCCCAAGAGACCCAGTACTTC. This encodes CASRGGAQETQYF.

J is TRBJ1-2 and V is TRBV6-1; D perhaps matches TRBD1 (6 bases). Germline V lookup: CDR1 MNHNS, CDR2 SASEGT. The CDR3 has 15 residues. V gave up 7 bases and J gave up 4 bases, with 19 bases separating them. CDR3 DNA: TGTGCCAGCATTTTCAGCGCAGGGGTGGCCTATGGCTACACCTTC. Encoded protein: CASIFSAGVAYGYTF.

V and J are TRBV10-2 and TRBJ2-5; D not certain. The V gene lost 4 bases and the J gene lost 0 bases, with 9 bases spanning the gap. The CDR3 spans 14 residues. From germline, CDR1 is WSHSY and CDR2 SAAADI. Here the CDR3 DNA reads TGCGCCAGCAGTGCCCAGATGTACCAAGAGACCCAGTACTTC. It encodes CASSAQMYQETQYF.

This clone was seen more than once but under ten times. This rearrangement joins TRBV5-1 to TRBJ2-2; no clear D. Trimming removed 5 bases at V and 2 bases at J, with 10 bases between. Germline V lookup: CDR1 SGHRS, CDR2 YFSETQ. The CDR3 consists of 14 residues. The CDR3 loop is CASRMSVNTGELFF. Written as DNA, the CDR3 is TGCGCCAGCAGAATGTCAGTAAACACCGGGGAGCTGTTTTTT.

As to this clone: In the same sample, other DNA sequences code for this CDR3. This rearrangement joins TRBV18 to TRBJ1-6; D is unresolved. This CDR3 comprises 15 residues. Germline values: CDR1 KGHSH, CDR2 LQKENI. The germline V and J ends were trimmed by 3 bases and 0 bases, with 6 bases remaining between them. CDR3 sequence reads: CASSPEFSYNSPLHF. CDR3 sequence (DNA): TGTGCCAGCTCACCGGAGTTCTCCTATAATTCACCCCTCCACTTT.

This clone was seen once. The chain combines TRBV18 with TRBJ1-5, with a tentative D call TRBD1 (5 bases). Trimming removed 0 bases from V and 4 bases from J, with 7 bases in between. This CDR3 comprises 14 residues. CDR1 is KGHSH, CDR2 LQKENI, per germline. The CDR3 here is CASSPPSGNQPQHF. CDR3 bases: TGTGCCAGCTCACCACCTTCAGGGAATCAGCCCCAGCATTTT.

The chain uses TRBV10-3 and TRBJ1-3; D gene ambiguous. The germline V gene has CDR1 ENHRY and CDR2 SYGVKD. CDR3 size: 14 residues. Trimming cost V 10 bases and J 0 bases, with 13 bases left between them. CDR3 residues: CATWQADSGNTIYF. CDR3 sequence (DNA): TGTGCCACCTGGCAGGCCGACTCTGGAAACACCATATATTTT.

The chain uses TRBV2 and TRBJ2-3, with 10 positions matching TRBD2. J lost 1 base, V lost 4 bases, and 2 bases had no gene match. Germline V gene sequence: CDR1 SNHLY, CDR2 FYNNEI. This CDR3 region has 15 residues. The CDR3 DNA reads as TGTGCCAGCAGTGTAGGGACTAGCGGCACAGATACGCAGTATTTT. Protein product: CASSVGTSGTDTQYF.

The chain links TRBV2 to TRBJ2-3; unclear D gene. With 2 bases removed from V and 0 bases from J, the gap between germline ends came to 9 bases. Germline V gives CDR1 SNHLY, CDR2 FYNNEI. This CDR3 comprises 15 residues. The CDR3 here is CASSERITSTDTQYF. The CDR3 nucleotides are TGTGCCAGCAGTGAAAGAATAACTAGCACAGATACGCAGTATTTT.

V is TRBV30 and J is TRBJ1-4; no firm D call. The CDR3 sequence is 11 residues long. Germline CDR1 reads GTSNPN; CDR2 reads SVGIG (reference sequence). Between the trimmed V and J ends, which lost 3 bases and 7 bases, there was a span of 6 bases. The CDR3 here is CAWRPSEKLFF. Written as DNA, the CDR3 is TGTGCCTGGAGGCCGAGTGAAAAACTGTTTTTT.

The CDR3: CASSPGTSGSLVETQYF. CDR3 sequence (DNA): TGTGCCAGCAGCCCGGGGACTAGCGGGAGTTTGGTGGAGACCCAGTACTTC. J is TRBJ2-5 and V is TRBV7-9, with TRBD2 matching over 14 bases. Germline CDR1 SEHNR, CDR2 FQNEAQ (reference sequence). The CDR3 consists of 17 residues. Losses at the gene ends were 5 bases for V and 5 bases for J; bases not matched to a gene: 10.

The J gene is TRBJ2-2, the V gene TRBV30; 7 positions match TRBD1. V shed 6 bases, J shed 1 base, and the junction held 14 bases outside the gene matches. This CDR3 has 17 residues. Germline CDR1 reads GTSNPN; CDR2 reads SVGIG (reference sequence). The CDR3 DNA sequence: TGTGCCTGCCACCCCAGAGGGGGACAGAGGAACACCGGGGAGCTGTTTTTT. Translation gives CACHPRGGQRNTGELFF.

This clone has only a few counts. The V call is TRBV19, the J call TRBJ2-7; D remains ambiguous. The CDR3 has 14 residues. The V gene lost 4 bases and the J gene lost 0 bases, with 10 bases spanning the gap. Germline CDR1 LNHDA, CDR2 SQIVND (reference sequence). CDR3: CASSRDHFSYEQYF. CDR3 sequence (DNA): TGTGCCAGTAGTAGAGACCATTTCTCCTACGAGCAGTACTTC.

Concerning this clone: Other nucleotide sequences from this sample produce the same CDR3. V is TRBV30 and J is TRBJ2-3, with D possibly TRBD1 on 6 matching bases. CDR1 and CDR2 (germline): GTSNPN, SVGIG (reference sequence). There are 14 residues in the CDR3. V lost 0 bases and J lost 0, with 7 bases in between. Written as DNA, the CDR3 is TGTGCCTGGAGTGTAGGGGGTAGCACAGATACGCAGTATTTT. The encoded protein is CAWSVGGSTDTQYF.

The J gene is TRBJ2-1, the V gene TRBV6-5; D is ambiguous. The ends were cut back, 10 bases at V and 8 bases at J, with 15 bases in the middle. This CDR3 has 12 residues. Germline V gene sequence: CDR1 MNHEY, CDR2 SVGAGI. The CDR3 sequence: CATQTRFYEQFF. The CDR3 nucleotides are TGTGCCACTCAGACTCGCTTCTATGAGCAGTTCTTC.